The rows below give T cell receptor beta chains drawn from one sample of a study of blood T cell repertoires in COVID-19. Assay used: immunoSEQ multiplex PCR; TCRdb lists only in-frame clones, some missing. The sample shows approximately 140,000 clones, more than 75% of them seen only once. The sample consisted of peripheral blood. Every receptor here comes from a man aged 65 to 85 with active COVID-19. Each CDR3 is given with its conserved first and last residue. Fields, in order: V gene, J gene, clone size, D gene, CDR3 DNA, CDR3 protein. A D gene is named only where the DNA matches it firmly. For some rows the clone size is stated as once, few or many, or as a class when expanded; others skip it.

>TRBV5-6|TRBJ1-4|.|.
TGTGCCAGCAGCTCTACAGGGAGCTCAACTAATGAAAAACTGTTTTTT
CASSSTGSSTNEKLFF
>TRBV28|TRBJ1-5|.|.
TGTGCCAGCAGGGTTGACAGCGATCAGCCCCAGCATTTT
CASRVDSDQPQHF
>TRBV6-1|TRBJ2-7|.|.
TGTGCCAGCAGTGAAATGGGGGGGCGGCCCAACGAGCAGTACTTC
CASSEMGGRPNEQYF
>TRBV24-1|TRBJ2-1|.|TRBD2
TGTGCCACCAGTGACCCGATAACTAGCGGGGAGCAGTTCTTC
CATSDPITSGEQFF
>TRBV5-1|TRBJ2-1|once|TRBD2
TGCGCCAGCAGCTTGCCCACTAGCGGGAGTGTGGGTGAGCAGTTCTTC
CASSLPTSGSVGEQFF
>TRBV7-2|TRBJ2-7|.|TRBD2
TGTGCCAGCAGCTCCGGACTAGCGAATTACTACGAGCAGTACTTC
CASSSGLANYYEQYF
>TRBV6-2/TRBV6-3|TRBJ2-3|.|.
TGTGCCAGCAGTTACCCGGGGGATCAGCTAAGGAGCACAGATACGCAGTATTTT
CASSYPGDQLRSTDTQYF
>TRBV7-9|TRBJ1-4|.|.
TGTGCCAGCAGCTTAGCCCGAGGGGGAGGGGAAAAACTGTTTTTT
CASSLARGGGEKLFF
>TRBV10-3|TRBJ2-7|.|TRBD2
TGTGCCATCAGTGTGACTAGCGGGAGTTACGAGCAGTACTTC
CAISVTSGSYEQYF
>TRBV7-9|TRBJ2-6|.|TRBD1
TGTGCCAGCAGCCGTGACAGGGGGGGCTCTGGGGCCAACGTCCTGACTTTC
CASSRDRGGSGANVLTF
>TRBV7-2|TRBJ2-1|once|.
TGTGCCAGCAGCTTACTAGCGAGAGGGTACAATGAGCAGTTCTTC
CASSLLARGYNEQFF
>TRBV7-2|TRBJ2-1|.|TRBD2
TGTGCCAGCAGGCCGACTAGCGGGAGATCCGGTGAGCAGTTCTTC
CASRPTSGRSGEQFF
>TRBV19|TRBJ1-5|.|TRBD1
TGTGCCAGTAGTTTACAGGGGTACAGGCAGCCCCAGCATTTT
CASSLQGYRQPQHF
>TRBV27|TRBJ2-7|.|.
TGTGCCAGCAGTTCCGGCCGGCGTGCTAGCTACGAGCAGTACTTC
CASSSGRRASYEQYF
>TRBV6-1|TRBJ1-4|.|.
TGTGCCAGCAGTGAACCGACGGGGGTCAATGAAAAACTGTTTTTT
CASSEPTGVNEKLFF
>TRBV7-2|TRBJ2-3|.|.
TGTGCCAGCAGCTTGTCCCCCGGGGATGGCACAGATACGCAGTATTTT
CASSLSPGDGTDTQYF
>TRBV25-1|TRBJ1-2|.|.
TGTGCCAGCAGTGAATATGCCCCGGGTGACTCGAGAAACTATGGCTACACCTTC
CASSEYAPGDSRNYGYTF
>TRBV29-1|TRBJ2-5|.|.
TGCAGCGTTGCTAGCGAGGGAACCCAGTACTTC
CSVASEGTQYF
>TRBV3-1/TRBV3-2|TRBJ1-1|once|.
TGTGCCAGCAGCCAAGAGGGGAGAGGAAGAGGGAACACTGAAGCTTTCTTT
CASSQEGRGRGNTEAFF
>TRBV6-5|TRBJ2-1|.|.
TGTGCCAGCAGGCGAGGGAGATCCTACAATGAGCAGTTCTTC
CASRRGRSYNEQFF
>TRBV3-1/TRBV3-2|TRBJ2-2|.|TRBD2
TGTGCCAGCAGCCGGGGACTAGCGGGAAACGCGAACACCGGGGAGCTGTTTTTT
CASSRGLAGNANTGELFF
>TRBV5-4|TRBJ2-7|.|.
TGTGCCAGCAGCTTGGAGATAGGGGGCTACGAGCAGTACTTC
CASSLEIGGYEQYF
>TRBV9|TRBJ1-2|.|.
TGTGCCAGCAGCGGGACATCTCGCTACACCTTC
CASSGTSRYTF
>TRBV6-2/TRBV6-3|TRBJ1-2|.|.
TGTGCCAGCAGTTACGGGGGGGACTATGGCTACACCTTC
CASSYGGDYGYTF
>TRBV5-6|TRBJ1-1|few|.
TGTGCCAGCAGCCCCCCGGGGAAGGGCAACACTGAAGCTTTCTTT
CASSPPGKGNTEAFF
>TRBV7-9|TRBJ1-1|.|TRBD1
TGTGCCAGCAGCCCTAGTCCCGGGACAGGTGGGAACACTGAAGCTTTCTTT
CASSPSPGTGGNTEAFF
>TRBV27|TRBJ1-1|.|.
TGTGCCAGCAGTTTATCGTCGGAGGGTGAAGCTTTCTTT
CASSLSSEGEAFF
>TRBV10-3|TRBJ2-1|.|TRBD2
TGTGCCATCAGGCAGGGACTAGCGGGAGGAAAGGATGAGCAGTTCTTC
CAIRQGLAGGKDEQFF
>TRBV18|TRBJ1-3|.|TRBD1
TGTGCCACCCGGACAGGGGTCTCCGGAAACACCATATATTTT
CATRTGVSGNTIYF
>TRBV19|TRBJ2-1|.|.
TGTGCCAGTAGTCTCAGGGACCCTCGGGGGAATGAGCAGTTCTTC
CASSLRDPRGNEQFF
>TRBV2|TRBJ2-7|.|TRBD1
TGTGCCAGCACCCGGGGGGGGACAGGGGTTTACGAGCAGTACTTC
CASTRGGTGVYEQYF
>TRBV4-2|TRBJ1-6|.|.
TGTGCCAGCAGCCAAGGGGAGCTAAATTCACCCCTCCACTTT
CASSQGELNSPLHF
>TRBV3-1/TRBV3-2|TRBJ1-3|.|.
TGTGCCAGCAGCCCGTTGGGCACGTCGGTGTCCTCTGGAAACACCATATATTTT
CASSPLGTSVSSGNTIYF
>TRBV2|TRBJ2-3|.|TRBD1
TGTGCCAGCAGTGCTTACAGGGGACCAGATACGCAGTATTTT
CASSAYRGPDTQYF
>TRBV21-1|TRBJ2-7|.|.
TGTGCCAGCAGCAAAGGGCCAGCGGGAGGATACGAGCAGTACTTC
CASSKGPAGGYEQYF
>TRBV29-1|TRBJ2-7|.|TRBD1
TGCAGCCTGACAGGGGCCGGCGGCCGTACTTCCTACGAGCAGTACTTC
CSLTGAGGRTSYEQYF
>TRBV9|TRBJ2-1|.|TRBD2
TGTGCCAGCAGCGAAGCCGGGACTAGTGGTAGTCGGGAGCAGTTCTTC
CASSEAGTSGSREQFF
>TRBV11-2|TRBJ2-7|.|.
TGTGCCAGCAGCTTAGTGGCAGGGGCAAACTACGAGCAGTACTTC
CASSLVAGANYEQYF
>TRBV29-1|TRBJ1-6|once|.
TGCAGCGCCAGGGACACCAACTCACCCCTCCACTTT
CSARDTNSPLHF
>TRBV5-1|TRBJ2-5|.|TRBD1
TGCGCCAGCAAGGACAGGGGAGGGATCGAGGAGACCCAGTACTTC
CASKDRGGIEETQYF
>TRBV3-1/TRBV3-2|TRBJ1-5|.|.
TGTGCCAGCAGCCAAAGTTTTGGGGAGAATCGTTACCAGCCCCAGCATTTT
CASSQSFGENRYQPQHF
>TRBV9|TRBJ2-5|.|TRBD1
TGTGCCAGCAGCCCTCAGGGGGATTTGGAGACCCAGTACTTC
CASSPQGDLETQYF
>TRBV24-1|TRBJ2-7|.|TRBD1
TGTGCCACCAGTGACAACCGGGACAGTCCCTACGAGCAGTACTTC
CATSDNRDSPYEQYF